These 9 T cell receptor beta chains came from one sample sequenced in a study of T cells after yellow fever vaccination. Using its own MiXCR run on the 5' RACE reads, TCRdb lists one record per CDR3 protein. The sample records some 550,000 distinct CDR3 sequences, about 19% being singletons. This sample comprised PBMCs, obtained 15 days after the yellow fever booster vaccination. Source of these receptors: a man younger than 45 who received the YFV17D yellow fever vaccine.

V is TRBV20-1 and J is TRBJ2-2; D gene ambiguous. CDR1 and CDR2 (germline): DFQATT, SNEGSKA (reference sequence). V dropped 4 bases and J dropped 2 bases, with 14 bases sitting between them. CDR3 length: 15 residues. In nucleotides, the CDR3 is TGCAGTGCTACCAGTCCGGGCTTCAACACCGGGGAGCTGTTTTTT. It yields the protein CSATSPGFNTGELFF.

This clonotype was detected only a few times. The chain couples TRBV7-2 to TRBJ2-5; the D gene is possibly TRBD2 (6 bases). Germline CDR1 reads SGHTA; CDR2 reads FQGNSA. Trimming left V 5 bases short and J 2 bases short, with 12 bases between. This CDR3 comprises 14 residues. Written as DNA, the CDR3 is TGTGCCAGCAGCCGAAGCGGGCCTCAAGAGACCCAGTACTTC. Its protein is CASSRSGPQETQYF.

V and J are TRBV5-1 and TRBJ2-3; 10 nucleotides match TRBD2. After removal of 6 bases from V and 4 bases from J, the junction contained 14 bases not matched to a gene. The CDR3 consists of 17 residues. Germline assignment: CDR1 SGHRS and CDR2 YFSETQ. In DNA, the CDR3 is TGCGCCAGCAATATTGGAGTTAGCGGGAGGCTCTCAGATACGCAGTATTTT. It yields the protein CASNIGVSGRLSDTQYF.

A word on this clonotype: The junction and the germline gene differ at one end; a read error may be behind it. The V gene is TRBV27, the J gene TRBJ2-3, with 9 bases that match TRBD2. The germline gives CDR1 MNHEY, CDR2 SMNVEV (reference sequence). The CDR3 consists of 12 residues. The CDR3 protein is CASVVLAGETHF. CDR3 nucleotide sequence: TGTGCCAGCGTCGTGTTAGCGGGAGAAACGCATTTT.

In its sample, this clonotype was seen a few times. V usage is TRBV2 and J usage is TRBJ2-1; 9 positions match TRBD1. The CDR3 is 13 amino acids. V shed 11 bases and J 5 bases; nucleotides not matched to a gene: 7. CDR1 and CDR2 (germline): SNHLY, FYNNEI. CDR3 residues: CALSWDRDNEQFF. DNA of the CDR3: TGTGCCTTATCCTGGGACAGGGACAATGAGCAGTTCTTC.

DNA for the CDR3: TGTGCCAGCAGCTCTAAGACAGACACCGGGGAGCTGTTTTTT. Translation: CASSSKTDTGELFF. The chain employs TRBV7-3 and TRBJ2-2, with TRBD1 as a possible D gene (5 bases). The CDR3 covers 14 residues. From germline, CDR1 is SGHTA and CDR2 FQGTGA. Trimming stripped 4 bases from V and 3 bases from J, with 9 bases between.

V and J are TRBV12-3 or TRBV12-4 and TRBJ1-4; D call uncertain. The V and J ends lost 2 bases and 11 bases respectively, with 9 bases between them. The CDR3 loop spans 12 amino acids. CDR3 nucleotide sequence: TGTGCCAGCAGTTTAATGTACGAGAAACTGTTTTTT. Translation: CASSLMYEKLFF.

The chain uses TRBV5-1 and TRBJ2-2, with D hard to call. Trimming pared 1 base from V and 3 bases from J, leaving 10 bases between. Germline V CDR1 and CDR2: SGHRS, YFSETQ. The CDR3 extends over 15 amino acids. CDR3 protein: CASSLYRVDTGELFF. In DNA, the CDR3 is TGCGCCAGCAGCTTGTATAGGGTTGACACCGGGGAGCTGTTTTTT.

This clonotype was counted ten times or more. The chain employs TRBV20-1 and TRBJ2-5; TRBD1 agrees at 12 bases. Germline V gene sequence: CDR1 DFQATT, CDR2 SNEGSKA (reference sequence). The J segment lost 2 bases and the V segment lost 6 bases, leaving 16 bases of the junction unmatched. The CDR3 consists of 18 residues. The CDR3 DNA is TGCAGTGCCACCTCCGGGACAGGGGGCGATACAGCGCAAGAGACCCAGTACTTC. Its translation is CSATSGTGGDTAQETQYF.